The 11 T cell receptor beta chains in this list originate from one sample, sequenced in a study of cytomegalovirus exposure and HLA in healthy donors. Amplification used 60 Vbeta primers and 13 Jbeta primers. TCRdb's table, derived via immunoSEQ multiplex PCR, lists solely in-frame clones and lacks some. The table has roughly 74,000 clones, under 80% seen once; the top ten hold 1.6%. Specimen: PBMCs. The receptors were gathered from a man aged 40-55 years in good health and CMV-seronegative.

This clone was recorded only once. The chain employs TRBV25-1 and TRBJ2-1; D possibly corresponds to TRBD1 (6 bases). The CDR3 has 14 amino acids. Looked up from germline, CDR1 is MGHDK and CDR2 is SYGVNS. V lost 6 bases, J lost 7 bases, and 16 bases lay in between. The CDR3 region has the DNA TGTGCCAGCAGGAGGTCCGGGACAACGAATGAGCAGTTCTTC. It encodes CASRRSGTTNEQFF.

For the CDR3, the DNA is TGCGCCAGCAGCCCAAGGGACAGATTTGTCGGGGAGCTGTTTTTT. It yields the protein CASSPRDRFVGELFF. The chain joins TRBV5-1 to TRBJ2-2; 7 positions agree with TRBD1. The CDR3 runs 15 residues. Germline CDR1 reads SGHRS; CDR2 reads YFSETQ. Trimming cost V 4 bases and J 7 bases; bases outside gene matches: 10.

CDR3 in amino acids: CASSLWTSGTIYNEQFF. The CDR3 DNA sequence: TGTGCCAGCAGTTTATGGACTAGCGGAACTATCTACAATGAGCAGTTCTTC. This chain links TRBV28 with TRBJ2-1, with 9 bases identical to TRBD2. V lost 0 bases, J lost 3 bases, and 6 bases stayed unmatched. The germline V gene has CDR1 MDHEN and CDR2 SYDVKM. The CDR3 contains 17 residues.

This clone came up a few times. The chain employs TRBV19 and TRBJ1-2; D unclear. This CDR3 comprises 15 residues. V was clipped by 7 bases and J by 5 bases, with 20 bases between them. CDR1 LNHDA and CDR2 SQIVND come from the germline V gene (reference sequence). The CDR3 bases are TGTGCCAGTAACCATCCCGGGGTGTCGTTATATGGCTACACCTTC. Amino acid sequence: CASNHPGVSLYGYTF.

V gene TRBV6-4 combines with J gene TRBJ1-1; D ambiguous. The CDR3 length is 13 residues. The germline gives CDR1 MRHNA, CDR2 SNTAGT. V shed 4 bases and J shed 0 bases, with 6 bases lying between them. CDR3 bases: TGTGCCAGCAGTGTGAGCCTGAACACTGAAGCTTTCTTT. It translates to CASSVSLNTEAFF.

This chain joins TRBV10-3 and TRBJ2-2; 7 bases are a match to TRBD2. Trimming at V came to 5 bases and at J to 8 bases, leaving 8 bases not matched to a gene. The CDR3 extends over 14 amino acids. CDR1 is ENHRY and CDR2 is SYGVKD in the germline V gene. The CDR3: CAISTTEGGGELFF. The CDR3 DNA reads as TGTGCCATCAGTACAACTGAGGGAGGGGGGGAGCTGTTTTTT.

On this clone itself: Other DNA sequences within the sample encode an identical CDR3. DNA of the CDR3: TGCGCCAGCAGTCAATCGAAAGGAACAGGGGGCGTTTGTGGAAACACCATATATTTT. This gives the protein CASSQSKGTGGVCGNTIYF. The chain joins TRBV23-1 to TRBJ1-3; TRBD1 aligns across 9 bases. Being an ORF, TRBV23-1 has a function that is uncertain. With V trimmed by 0 bases and J by 3 bases, 12 bases remained unmatched. The CDR3 runs 19 residues.

The DNA for the CDR3 is TGCGCCAGCAGCTTTTCACTAGCGGGGTACAATGAGCAGTTCTTC. Residues: CASSFSLAGYNEQFF. The chain recombines TRBV5-1 with TRBJ2-1, with 10 positions matching TRBD2. Germline CDR1 and CDR2: SGHRS and YFSETQ. The CDR3 is 15 amino acids. The V and J ends lost 2 bases and 4 bases, in that order; junction bases with no gene match: 3.

This chain links TRBV30 with TRBJ1-1, with D maybe TRBD1 (6 bases). Germline V gene lookup returns CDR1 GTSNPN and CDR2 SVGIG (reference sequence). The V gene lost 3 bases and the J gene lost 0 bases, with 17 bases spanning the gap. The CDR3 has 16 residues. CDR3 protein: CAWRSRGANLNTEAFF. DNA of the CDR3: TGTGCCTGGAGGTCCAGGGGAGCGAACCTGAACACTGAAGCTTTCTTT. Drawing the rest from reference TRBV30 and TRBJ1-1, the complete variable domain is SQTIHQWPATLVQPVGSPLSLECTVEGTSNPNLYWYRQAAGRGLQLLFYSVGIGQISSEVPQNLSASRPQDRQFILSSKKLLLSDSGFYLCAWRSRGANLNTEAFFGQGTRLTVV.

The chain carries TRBV7-2 and TRBJ2-6; 8 positions agree with TRBD1. Trimming took 5 bases from V and 3 from J; bases not matched to a gene: 6. The CDR3 covers 16 residues. Germline values: CDR1 SGHTA, CDR2 FQGNSA. CDR3 loop: CASSPRGLSGANVLTF. In DNA, the CDR3 is TGTGCCAGCAGCCCCAGGGGGCTTAGTGGGGCCAACGTCCTGACTTTC.

This chain connects TRBV19 to TRBJ2-1; 16 nucleotides agree with TRBD2. The CDR3 is 19 amino acids. V lost 5 bases and J lost 0; bases outside the gene matches: 7. Germline assignment: CDR1 LNHDA and CDR2 SQIVND (reference sequence). CDR3 amino acids: CASSGPGLAGGSSYNEQFF. The CDR3, as DNA: TGTGCCAGTAGTGGACCGGGACTAGCGGGAGGGAGCTCCTACAATGAGCAGTTCTTC.